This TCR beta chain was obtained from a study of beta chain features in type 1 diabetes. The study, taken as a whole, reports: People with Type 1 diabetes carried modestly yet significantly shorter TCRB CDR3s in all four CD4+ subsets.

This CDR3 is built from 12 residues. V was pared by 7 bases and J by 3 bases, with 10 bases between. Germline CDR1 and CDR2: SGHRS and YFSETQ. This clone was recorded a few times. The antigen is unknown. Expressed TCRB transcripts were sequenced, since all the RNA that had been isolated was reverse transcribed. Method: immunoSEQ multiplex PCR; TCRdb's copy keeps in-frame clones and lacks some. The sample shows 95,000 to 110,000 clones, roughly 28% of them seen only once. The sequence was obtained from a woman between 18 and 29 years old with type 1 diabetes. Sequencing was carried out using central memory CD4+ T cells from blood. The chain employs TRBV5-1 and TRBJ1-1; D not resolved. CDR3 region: CASRTDYTEAFF. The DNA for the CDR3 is TGCGCCAGCCGCACAGATTACACTGAAGCTTTCTTT.